This entry lists 24 T cell receptor beta chains sequenced from one sample in a study of blood T cell repertoires in COVID-19. Clones were read by immunoSEQ multiplex PCR, and TCRdb kept only the in-frame ones, dropping some. The table includes a few hundred thousand clones, about 89% detected once. The specimen sequenced was peripheral blood. The receptors stem from a man aged 18 to 29 who had recovered from COVID-19.

The V gene is TRBV2, the J gene TRBJ2-2; 11 bases map to TRBD1. V lost 7 bases and J lost 5; bases outside the gene matches: 6. CDR3 length: 15 amino acids. Germline lookup yields CDR1 SNHLY and CDR2 FYNNEI. CDR3 nucleotides: TGTGCCAGCATGGGACAGGGGGAAGTGACCGGGGAGCTGTTTTTT. This translates into CASMGQGEVTGELFF. The full variable domain, with the rest looked up from reference TRBV2 and TRBJ2-2, is EPEVTQTPSHQVTQMGQEVILRCVPISNHLYFYWYRQILGQKVEFLVSFYNNEISEKSEIFDDQFSVERPDGSNFTLKIRSTKLEDSAMYFCASMGQGEVTGELFFGEGSRLTVL.

This chain links TRBV7-8 with TRBJ2-2, with D maybe TRBD2 (5 bases). V lost 6 bases to trimming and J lost 0 bases, with 14 bases between them. This CDR3 has 16 residues. CDR1 is SGHVS, CDR2 FQNEAQ, per germline. CDR3: CASSSVGGSNTGELFF. Written as DNA, the CDR3 is TGTGCCAGCAGTTCAGTCGGCGGGTCGAACACCGGGGAGCTGTTTTTT.

This rearrangement joins TRBV29-1 to TRBJ2-1, with 7 bases matching TRBD1. Germline CDR1 and CDR2: SQVTM and ANQGSEA. The CDR3 consists of 14 residues. Trimming at V came to 6 bases and at J to 0 bases, leaving 5 bases not matched to a gene. The CDR3 is CSVAPGGSYNEQFF. The CDR3 nucleotides read TGCAGCGTCGCCCCAGGGGGCTCCTACAATGAGCAGTTCTTC.

This sequence joins TRBV19 and TRBJ1-1; 11 nucleotides match TRBD1. The CDR3 covers 18 residues. Trimming cost V 5 bases and J 3 bases; bases outside gene matches: 14. Germline loops: CDR1 LNHDA, CDR2 SQIVND (reference sequence). The CDR3 nucleotides are TGTGCCAGTAGTCCCACTGGACAGGGGGCCTTTTTTCACACTGAAGCTTTCTTT. Translated, it gives CASSPTGQGAFFHTEAFF.

The chain employs TRBV19 and TRBJ2-1; the match to TRBD1 covers 9 bases. The V and J ends lost 5 bases and 7 bases, in that order; junction bases with no gene match: 15. CDR3 length: 17 amino acids. The V gene's germline CDR1 is LNHDA and CDR2 SQIVND (reference sequence). Written as DNA, the CDR3 is TGTGCCAGTAGTCGCCGGGACAGGGCCATGAATTGGAATGAGCAGTTCTTC. This translates into CASSRRDRAMNWNEQFF. The variable domain in full, with the rest retrieved from reference TRBV19 and TRBJ2-1, is DGGITQSPKYLFRKEGQNVTLSCEQNLNHDAMYWYRQDPGQGLRLIYYSQIVNDFQKGDIAEGYSVSREKKESFPLTVTSAQKNPTAFYLCASSRRDRAMNWNEQFFGPGTRLTVL.

This chain links TRBV18 with TRBJ1-2, with D possibly being TRBD1 (6 bases). The length of the CDR3 is 17 residues. Trimming cost V 1 base and J 0 bases, with 15 bases left between them. Germline lookup yields CDR1 KGHSH and CDR2 LQKENI. The CDR3 sequence is CASSPRGGGTANYGYTF. As DNA, the CDR3 is TGTGCCAGCTCACCACGGGGTGGGGGCACCGCTAACTATGGCTACACCTTC.

The genes are TRBV15 and TRBJ1-4; D unresolved. V was trimmed by 4 bases and J by 0 bases, leaving 12 bases between them. The germline V gene encodes CDR1 LNHNV and CDR2 YYDKDF (reference sequence). The CDR3 is 16 residues long. The CDR3 here is CATSNPGSATNEKLFF. DNA for the CDR3: TGTGCCACCAGCAACCCCGGGAGTGCAACTAATGAAAAACTGTTTTTT. The variable domain in full, completed from reference TRBV15 and TRBJ1-4, reads DAMVIQNPRYQVTQFGKPVTLSCSQTLNHNVMYWYQQKSSQAPKLLFHYYDKDFNNEADTPDNFQSRRPNTSFCFLDIRSPGLGDTAMYLCATSNPGSATNEKLFFGSGTQLSVL.

The gene calls are TRBV6-5 and TRBJ1-2; D is unclear. This CDR3 comprises 13 residues. Germline V CDR1 and CDR2: MNHEY, SVGAGI. The V gene lost 0 bases and the J gene lost 6 bases, with 8 bases spanning the gap. CDR3 loop: CASSYSGRDGYTF. Written as DNA, the CDR3 is TGTGCCAGCAGTTACTCCGGGAGGGATGGCTACACCTTC.

This clone was recorded once. The chain employs TRBV2 and TRBJ1-1, with D maybe TRBD1 (6 bases). The CDR3 has 13 amino acids. Per germline, CDR1 SNHLY and CDR2 FYNNEI. The V end was cut by 5 bases, the J end by 1 base, with 8 bases between. This CDR3 reads CASSLTGNTEAFF. DNA for the CDR3: TGTGCCAGCAGTCTGACAGGGAACACTGAAGCTTTCTTT.

J is TRBJ2-3 and V is TRBV4-1, with D unclear. V was clipped by 3 bases and J by 0 bases, with 13 bases between them. Germline CDR1 reads MGHRA; CDR2 reads YSYEKL. The CDR3 has 16 residues. This CDR3 reads CASSHGERSSTDTQYF. The CDR3 bases are TGCGCCAGCAGCCACGGAGAACGCTCTAGCACAGATACGCAGTATTTT.

The chain links TRBV29-1 to TRBJ2-1; D perhaps matches TRBD2 (6 bases). The V and J ends lost 1 base and 3 bases respectively, with 16 bases between them. Germline V CDR1 and CDR2: SQVTM, ANQGSEA. CDR3 size: 16 residues. The CDR3 DNA follows: TGCAGCGTTGAAGGGGCGTTGGGGGGACTCTACAATGAGCAGTTCTTC. Its protein product is CSVEGALGGLYNEQFF.

This chain links TRBV18 with TRBJ2-7, with unresolved D. V shed 2 bases and J shed 1 base, with 6 bases lying between them. The CDR3 covers 13 residues. Germline V gene lookup returns CDR1 KGHSH and CDR2 LQKENI. CDR3 in amino acids: CASSPATSYEQYF. The DNA of the CDR3 is TGTGCCAGCTCACCAGCTACTTCCTACGAGCAGTACTTC.

The rearrangement joins TRBV9 to TRBJ2-7, with 15 bases aligning to TRBD2. Germline CDR1 reads SGDLS; CDR2 reads YYNGEE. Trimming removed 3 bases from V and 3 bases from J; junction bases left unmatched: 4. The CDR3 totals 16 residues. The CDR3: CASSAGTSGGYYEQYF. Written as DNA, the CDR3 is TGTGCCAGCAGCGCCGGGACTAGCGGGGGGTACTACGAGCAGTACTTC.

V gene TRBV4-1 combines with J gene TRBJ1-2; 10 bases line up with TRBD1. This CDR3 contains 15 residues. J lost 6 bases, V lost 2 bases, and 6 bases had no gene match. Germline CDR1 is MGHRA and CDR2 is YSYEKL. CDR3 amino acids: CASSQSRGTGDGYTF. The CDR3 nucleotides read TGCGCCAGCAGCCAAAGCCGAGGGACAGGGGATGGCTACACCTTC.

The chain is built from TRBV6-6 and TRBJ1-3; tentatively, D is TRBD1 (6 bases). The V end was cut by 5 bases, the J end by 0 bases, with 17 bases between. From germline, CDR1 is MNHNY and CDR2 SVGAGI (reference sequence). There are 17 residues in the CDR3. The CDR3 here is CASSPFFRGNSGNTIYF. The CDR3 nucleotides are TGTGCCAGCAGTCCCTTTTTTAGGGGGAACTCTGGAAACACCATATATTTT.

In DNA, the CDR3 is TGTGCCAGCAGAGACAGGGATCGGCCCTACAATGAGCAGTTCTTC. Translation gives CASRDRDRPYNEQFF. This chain links TRBV11-2 with TRBJ2-1, with TRBD1 matching 7 bases. V gave up 6 bases and J gave up 2 bases; unmatched junction bases: 7. Looked up from germline, CDR1 is SGHAT and CDR2 is FQNNGV. The CDR3 consists of 15 residues.

The V and J genes are TRBV5-4 and TRBJ2-2; D unresolved. The V and J ends lost 4 bases and 1 base respectively, with 11 bases between them. Germline CDR1 reads SGHNT; CDR2 reads YYREEE (reference sequence). The CDR3 length is 15 residues. The CDR3 nucleotides are TGTGCCAGCAGCCGGTCCTTCGAGAACACCGGGGAGCTGTTTTTT. It specifies CASSRSFENTGELFF.

The chain combines TRBV28 with TRBJ1-4, with 9 bases fitting TRBD1. CDR3 length: 17 residues. Germline values: CDR1 MDHEN, CDR2 SYDVKM. J gave up 5 bases and V 1 base, and 8 bases lay outside the gene matches. Here the CDR3 reads CASSLLGGTGLNEKLFF. In DNA, the CDR3 is TGTGCCAGCAGTTTATTGGGCGGGACAGGGTTGAATGAAAAACTGTTTTTT.

The CDR3 region has the DNA TGTGCCAGCAGTTACTCGGACACAGGGAACACTGAAGCTTTCTTT. Its protein is CASSYSDTGNTEAFF. J is TRBJ1-1 and V is TRBV6-5; TRBD1 is a possible D gene (5 bases). The V end was cut by 0 bases, the J end by 1 base, with 9 bases between. Per germline, CDR1 MNHEY and CDR2 SVGAGI. The CDR3 covers 15 residues.

J is TRBJ2-5 and V is TRBV5-8; TRBD1 aligns across 8 bases. V shed 4 bases, J shed 4 bases, and the junction held 6 bases outside the gene matches. This CDR3 is built from 14 residues. Germline CDR1 reads SGHTS; CDR2 reads YDEGEE. In DNA form, the CDR3 reads TGTGCCAGCAGCAGCGGACAGGGAGGAGAGACCCAGTACTTC. Translation gives CASSSGQGGETQYF.

This clone was seen a single time. The chain has TRBV12-3 or TRBV12-4 and TRBJ1-1; a possible D gene is TRBD1 (5 bases). The CDR3 is 13 amino acids. Deletions cut 2 bases from V and 8 bases from J, with 12 bases between. CDR3 protein: CASSLQGNIEAFF. In DNA, the CDR3 is TGTGCCAGCAGTTTACAGGGAAACATCGAAGCTTTCTTT.

V and J are TRBV6-1 and TRBJ1-2; a weak D match, TRBD1 (6 bases). The CDR3 loop spans 16 amino acids. V lost 3 bases to trimming and J lost 6 bases, with 20 bases between them. The V gene's germline CDR1 is MNHNS and CDR2 SASEGT. The CDR3 DNA follows: TGTGCCAGCAGTGATCGACAGGTTGTTGCGCTGGATGGCTACACCTTC. Translated, it gives CASSDRQVVALDGYTF.

The genes are TRBV28 and TRBJ2-7, with TRBD1 matching 12 bases. CDR3 size: 15 residues. Germline values: CDR1 MDHEN, CDR2 SYDVKM. The trim removed 2 bases at V and 5 bases at J, leaving 4 bases unmatched. The CDR3 protein is CASSLAGQGANEQYF. The CDR3 region has the DNA TGTGCCAGCAGTTTAGCGGGACAGGGGGCCAACGAGCAGTACTTC.

This chain links TRBV12-5 with TRBJ1-1; 7 nucleotides line up with TRBD1. The V and J ends lost 2 bases and 0 bases, in that order; junction bases with no gene match: 0. The CDR3 is made up of 14 amino acids. Germline V gene lookup returns CDR1 LGHNT and CDR2 FRNRAP. CDR3 sequence (DNA): TGTGCTAGTGGTTTGAGGGGGCTGAACACTGAAGCTTTCTTT. Residues: CASGLRGLNTEAFF.